This T cell receptor (beta chain) was captured by sequencing in a study of vaccination and CD4 T cells after COVID-19. Across the study: With 8 or 9 mild cases and one severe, convalescent patients were SARS-CoV-2 positive by nasal swab PCR. As a positive control, some control cultures were given a CEFX pool, while others were given an HIV-1 Nef pool or no peptide.

The CDR3 is made up of 13 amino acids. Germline V gene data show CDR1 as MNHNS and CDR2 as SASEGT. With regard to this clonotype: Antigen specificity is unknown. At one end, the junction sequence differs from germline, possibly due to a read error.

Sequence data for DNA of cultured CD4+ T cells were generated by the Oncomine TCR Beta short-read assay. Investigators isolated genomic DNA from cultured CD4+ T cells. TCRdb reprocessed the PCR reads via MiXCR and lists one record per CDR3 protein. Among some 10,000 distinct CDR3 sequences listed, 50% to 65% were seen once. Treatment given: roughly ten-day PBMC culture with coronavirus spike peptide pools or control peptides (ViraFEST assay). Negative selection was the method that isolated CD4+ T cells after roughly ten days of culture. Sequenced material: CD4+ T cells from blood, cultured in vitro. The origin of this receptor is a human donor who had recovered from COVID-19. The rearrangement links TRBV6-1 to TRBJ1-3, with D hard to call. DNA for the CDR3: TGTGCCAGCAGACCATTCTCTGGAAACATCATATATTTT. This codes for CASRPFSGNIIYF.